This T cell receptor (beta chain) was sequenced in a study of shared clonotypes between healthy human individuals. For each subset, genomic DNA was distributed in equal portions over several immunoSEQ plates. Produced via immunoSEQ multiplex PCR; TCRdb's table is partial and in-frame only. The sample shows about 800,000 clones, about 96% of them seen only once. Naive-designated CD8 cells lacked CD45RO, were positively enriched for CCR7, and omitted terminally differentiated effector memory CD45RA+ cells. All the donors were Caucasian adults who lived in Nashville, Tennessee. The V and J ends lost 5 bases and 0 bases, in that order; junction bases with no gene match: 4. This CDR3 has 16 amino acids. CDR1 is SGHVS and CDR2 is FNYEAQ in the germline V gene.

This clonotype was sampled from a man aged 30 to 39 in good health. This sequence joins TRBV7-6 and TRBJ2-5; 12 nucleotides match TRBD2. The sequenced material came from naive CD8+ T cells sorted from blood. The chain's CDR3 is CASSLTSGRYQETQYF. CDR3 coding DNA: TGTGCCAGCAGCCTGACTAGCGGGAGATACCAAGAGACCCAGTACTTC.